A single sample is the source of the 18 T cell receptor beta chains below, sequenced in a study of T cell responses to AZD1222 COVID-19 vaccine. TCRdb's copy holds only in-frame clones and misses some; the assay was immunoSEQ multiplex PCR. This table holds over 45,000 clones, 70% to 90% found once. Source: peripheral blood, taken on day 0 of AZD1222 vaccination. Receptors were obtained from an adult in good health.

The gene calls are TRBV19 and TRBJ2-7, with a weak D call TRBD1 (6 bases). The V end was cut by 3 bases, the J end by 5 bases, with 20 bases between. The V gene's germline CDR1 is LNHDA and CDR2 SQIVND (reference sequence). The CDR3 has 16 residues. The CDR3 spells CASSMGSDRYVNEQYF. CDR3 DNA sequence: TGTGCCAGTAGTATGGGCTCGGACAGATATGTCAACGAGCAGTACTTC.

This chain connects TRBV28 to TRBJ1-6, with no clear D. CDR1 MDHEN and CDR2 SYDVKM come from the germline V gene. Trimming cost V 5 bases and J 9 bases, with 20 bases left between them. This CDR3 spans 16 amino acids. Written as DNA, the CDR3 is TGTGCCAGCAGTCGCTACGCCAACGGTGAATCTTCACCCCTCCACTTT. This translates into CASSRYANGESSPLHF.

A few counts support this clone. The chain combines TRBV7-9 with TRBJ2-3; TRBD1 matches at 8 bases. Germline lookup yields CDR1 SEHNR and CDR2 FQNEAQ (reference sequence). The CDR3 has 15 amino acids. Trimming removed 8 bases from V and 4 bases from J; junction bases left unmatched: 11. Written as DNA, the CDR3 is TGTGCCAGCGGGTTAACCAGGGGGCCCCCAGATACGCAGTATTTT. This codes for CASGLTRGPPDTQYF.

The chain has TRBV2 and TRBJ1-6; the D gene is possibly TRBD1 (6 bases). The germline V and J ends were trimmed by 5 bases and 4 bases, with 9 bases remaining between them. Germline lookup yields CDR1 SNHLY and CDR2 FYNNEI. The CDR3 has 14 amino acids. CDR3 sequence (DNA): TGTGCCAGCAGTCTCACAGGGTATAATTCACCCCTCCACTTT. This codes for CASSLTGYNSPLHF.

This chain uses TRBV7-7 with TRBJ2-5; tentatively, D is TRBD1 (6 bases). The CDR3 is 14 residues long. The ends were cut back, 1 base at V and 4 bases at J, with 10 bases in the middle. The germline V gene encodes CDR1 SSHAT and CDR2 FNYEAQ (reference sequence). For the CDR3, the DNA is TGTGCCAGCAGCTTAGTCGTCAGGGGAGAGACCCAGTACTTC. Protein sequence: CASSLVVRGETQYF.

The V gene is TRBV18, the J gene TRBJ2-1; 14 positions agree with TRBD2. This CDR3 is 15 amino acids long. V shed 3 bases and J 6 bases; nucleotides not matched to a gene: 1. Germline V gene lookup returns CDR1 KGHSH and CDR2 LQKENI. CDR3 nucleotides: TGTGCCAGCTCACCTGGACTAGCGGGGGGCAATGAGCAGTTCTTC. Translation gives CASSPGLAGGNEQFF.

The chain employs TRBV18 and TRBJ1-4, with D tentatively TRBD1 (5 bases). Trimming took 6 bases from V and 6 from J, leaving 17 bases between them. This CDR3 spans 15 amino acids. CDR1 and CDR2 from the germline V gene are KGHSH and LQKENI. CDR3 region: CASSDTEGTYEKLFF. The CDR3 DNA reads as TGTGCCAGCTCTGATACAGAGGGGACGTATGAAAAACTGTTTTTT.

The chain uses TRBV5-4 and TRBJ1-4; D remains ambiguous. Germline CDR1 and CDR2: SGHNT and YYREEE (reference sequence). V was pared by 0 bases and J by 13 bases, with 10 bases between. CDR3 length: 12 residues. This chain's CDR3 is CASSLGAGPLFF. The CDR3 bases are TGTGCCAGCAGCTTGGGGGCAGGTCCACTGTTTTTT.

The chain joins TRBV5-1 to TRBJ1-5; D possibly corresponds to TRBD1 (5 bases). Germline V gene data show CDR1 as SGHRS and CDR2 as YFSETQ. This CDR3 has 15 amino acids. Trimming took 1 base from V and 3 from J, leaving 11 bases between them. The CDR3 bases are TGCGCCAGCAGCTTGAGGGCAGGGAACAATCAGCCCCAGCATTTT. Amino acids: CASSLRAGNNQPQHF.

This rearrangement joins TRBV28 to TRBJ1-2, with a possible D match to TRBD1 (5 bases). The CDR3 runs 15 residues. The V and J ends lost 10 bases and 4 bases respectively, with 22 bases between them. The germline CDR1 and CDR2 sequences are MDHEN and SYDVKM. This CDR3 is CATVGMSGRAYGYTF. For the CDR3, the DNA is TGTGCCACCGTGGGGATGTCAGGGAGGGCCTATGGCTACACCTTC.

The chain employs TRBV30 and TRBJ2-7; tentative D call: TRBD2 (5 bases). The germline V and J ends were trimmed by 5 bases and 2 bases, with 13 bases remaining between them. Germline V lookup: CDR1 GTSNPN, CDR2 SVGIG (reference sequence). CDR3 length equals 13 residues. The CDR3 spells CAWDSGNTYEQYF. The CDR3 bases are TGTGCCTGGGACTCCGGGAATACCTACGAGCAGTACTTC.

The chain joins TRBV6-5 to TRBJ1-1, with D maybe TRBD1 (5 bases). The CDR3 has 15 amino acids. Trimming removed 6 bases from V and 0 bases from J, with 14 bases in between. Germline V gives CDR1 MNHEY, CDR2 SVGAGI. CDR3 amino acids: CASRGVGAMNTEAFF. CDR3 nucleotide sequence: TGTGCCAGCAGGGGGGTGGGAGCAATGAACACTGAAGCTTTCTTT.

J is TRBJ2-5 and V is TRBV7-2; TRBD2 agrees at 8 bases. The CDR3 runs to 15 residues. V shed 2 bases and J 1 base; nucleotides not matched to a gene: 3. The germline V gene has CDR1 SGHTA and CDR2 FQGNSA. The CDR3 DNA sequence: TGTGCCAGCAGCTTATTCGGGGGGGGCCAAGAGACCCAGTACTTC. It codes for CASSLFGGGQETQYF. Supplemented by reference TRBV7-2 and TRBJ2-5, the full variable domain reads GAGVSQSPSNKVTEKGKDVELRCDPISGHTALYWYRQSLGQGLEFLIYFQGNSAPDKSGLPSDRFSAERTGGSVSTLTIQRTQQEDSAVYLCASSLFGGGQETQYFGPGTRLLVL.

This clone was detected only a few times. The CDR3 here is CASSRAANTEAFF. CDR3 in DNA: TGTGCCAGCTCAAGGGCCGCGAACACTGAAGCTTTCTTT. The chain recombines TRBV18 with TRBJ1-1; D is ambiguous. Looked up from germline, CDR1 is KGHSH and CDR2 is LQKENI. The CDR3 is 13 amino acids. The V and J ends lost 5 bases and 1 base respectively, with 8 bases between them.

The V gene is TRBV7-9, the J gene TRBJ2-1; D is unclear. The germline gives CDR1 SEHNR, CDR2 FQNEAQ (reference sequence). The ends were cut back, 1 base at V and 1 base at J, with 5 bases in the middle. The CDR3 length is 14 residues. In DNA, the CDR3 is TGTGCCAGCAGCTTAGGTTCTTCCTACAATGAGCAGTTCTTC. As protein: CASSLGSSYNEQFF.

The chain carries TRBV5-4 and TRBJ1-4; 7 bases line up with TRBD1. CDR1 is SGHNT, CDR2 YYREEE, per germline (reference sequence). This CDR3 contains 14 residues. Trimming took 4 bases from V and 8 from J; bases not matched to a gene: 8. The CDR3 spells CASSIQGRREKLFF. The CDR3 DNA is TGTGCCAGCAGCATACAGGGGCGGCGGGAAAAACTGTTTTTT.

The rearrangement links TRBV18 to TRBJ2-1; D tentatively reads TRBD1 or TRBD2 (5 bases each). V dropped 3 bases and J dropped 4 bases, with 10 bases sitting between them. The CDR3 length is 14 residues. The germline CDR1 and CDR2 sequences are KGHSH and LQKENI. CDR3 in amino acids: CASSPGEPYNEQFF. CDR3 bases: TGTGCCAGCTCACCGGGGGAGCCTTACAATGAGCAGTTCTTC.

V usage is TRBV11-2 and J usage is TRBJ2-5; D ambiguous. Deletions cut 3 bases from V and 7 bases from J, with 9 bases between. CDR3 length equals 12 residues. The germline gives CDR1 SGHAT, CDR2 FQNNGV. The DNA for the CDR3 is TGTGCCAGCAGCTTTCAAGCTGCGACCCAGTACTTC. It translates to CASSFQAATQYF.